Listed below are T cell receptor beta chains from one sample, sequenced in a study of shared clonotypes between healthy human individuals. Data came from immunoSEQ multiplex PCR; TCRdb stores just in-frame clones and leaves some out. The sample lists a few million clones, roughly 90% occurring once. What was sequenced was naive CD4+ T cells from PBMCs. The receptors originated from a young man in good health. Some clones in this sample may be carry-over from other donors' samples. CDR3s include the opening cysteine and the closing phenylalanine or tryptophan. Not every row has a clone size; where given, it reads once, few, many or a size class.

clone size: once; V gene: TRBV14; CDR3 protein: CASSPTLGTPNTGELFF
clone size: NA; V gene: TRBV5-6; CDR3 protein: CASSLPGEPSQSQETQYF
clone size: NA; V gene: TRBV20-1; CDR3 protein: CSAERAYEQYF
clone size: NA; V gene: TRBV28; CDR3 protein: CASSWGSYGYTF
clone size: NA; V gene: TRBV5-1; CDR3 protein: CASSSQGGFEQYF
clone size: NA; V gene: TRBV28; CDR3 protein: CASSLGGLGGYEQYF
clone size: NA; V gene: TRBV5-4; CDR3 protein: CASSFRTGGPGNTIYF
clone size: NA; V gene: TRBV6-5; CDR3 protein: CASTPEAGSYEQYF
clone size: once; V gene: TRBV30; CDR3 protein: CAWSLGASGNTIYF
clone size: NA; V gene: TRBV29-1; CDR3 protein: CSVVLAPSYEQYF
clone size: NA; V gene: TRBV6-5; CDR3 protein: CASRKDGYGYTF
clone size: NA; V gene: TRBV9; CDR3 protein: CASSPRMGSGNTIYF
clone size: NA; V gene: TRBV30; CDR3 protein: CAWSVGTGGSGYTF
clone size: NA; V gene: TRBV10-3; CDR3 protein: CAISAQGGGGTEAFF
clone size: NA; V gene: TRBV6-1; CDR3 protein: CASTGPREFEKLFF
clone size: NA; V gene: TRBV18; CDR3 protein: CASSTSMLNEQFF
clone size: NA; V gene: TRBV4-3; CDR3 protein: CASSLGRDPYEQYF
clone size: NA; V gene: TRBV2; CDR3 protein: CASGGRTNTEAFF
clone size: NA; V gene: TRBV4-3; CDR3 protein: CASSQVGRGNMNTEAFF
clone size: once; V gene: TRBV7-3; CDR3 protein: CASSLGLPGVGTQYF
clone size: NA; V gene: TRBV15; CDR3 protein: CATSRPGGLSYEQYF
clone size: NA; V gene: TRBV28; CDR3 protein: CASSLLGGPSVNTEAFF
clone size: NA; V gene: TRBV28; CDR3 protein: CASSLRSGQGLGKLFF
clone size: NA; V gene: TRBV7-8; CDR3 protein: CASSINRLKTQYF
clone size: NA; V gene: TRBV6-5; CDR3 protein: CASSYPPRRYTGELFF
clone size: NA; V gene: TRBV9; CDR3 protein: CASSVEASGGYNEQFF
clone size: once; V gene: TRBV29-1; CDR3 protein: CSVEDLGTGYNEQFF
clone size: NA; V gene: TRBV7-9; CDR3 protein: CASSPRPGIDYGYTF
clone size: NA; V gene: TRBV5-5; CDR3 protein: CASSLRDTGVQETQYF